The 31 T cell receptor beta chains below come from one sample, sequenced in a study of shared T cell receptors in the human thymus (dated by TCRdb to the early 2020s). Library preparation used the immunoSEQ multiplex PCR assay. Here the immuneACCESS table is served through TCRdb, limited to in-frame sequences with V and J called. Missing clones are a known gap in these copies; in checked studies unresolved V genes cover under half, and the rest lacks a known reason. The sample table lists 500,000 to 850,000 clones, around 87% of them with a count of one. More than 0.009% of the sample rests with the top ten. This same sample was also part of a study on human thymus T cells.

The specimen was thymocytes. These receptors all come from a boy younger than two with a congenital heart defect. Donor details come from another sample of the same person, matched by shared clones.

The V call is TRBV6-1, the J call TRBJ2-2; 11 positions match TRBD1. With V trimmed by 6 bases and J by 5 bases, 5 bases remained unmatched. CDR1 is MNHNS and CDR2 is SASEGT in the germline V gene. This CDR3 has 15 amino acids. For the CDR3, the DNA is TGTGCCAGCAGGGAGGGGACAGGGGGAACCGGGGAGCTGTTTTTT. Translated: CASREGTGGTGELFF.

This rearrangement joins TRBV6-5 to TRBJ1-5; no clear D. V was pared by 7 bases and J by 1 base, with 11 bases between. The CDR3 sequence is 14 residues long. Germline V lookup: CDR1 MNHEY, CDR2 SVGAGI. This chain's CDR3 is CASKPWASNQPQHF. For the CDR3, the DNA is TGTGCCAGCAAACCCTGGGCCAGCAATCAGCCCCAGCATTTT.

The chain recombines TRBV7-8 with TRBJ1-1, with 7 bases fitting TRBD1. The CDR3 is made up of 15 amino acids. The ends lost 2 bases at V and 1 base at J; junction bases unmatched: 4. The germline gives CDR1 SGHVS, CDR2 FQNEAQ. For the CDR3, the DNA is TGTGCCAGCAGCTTAAGTAAGGGGGCGAACACTGAAGCTTTCTTT. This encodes CASSLSKGANTEAFF.

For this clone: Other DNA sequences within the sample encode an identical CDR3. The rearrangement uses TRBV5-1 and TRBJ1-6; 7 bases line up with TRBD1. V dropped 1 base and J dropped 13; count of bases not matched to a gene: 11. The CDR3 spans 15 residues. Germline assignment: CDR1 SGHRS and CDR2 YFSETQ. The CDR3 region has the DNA TGCGCCAGCAGCTTGATACAGGGGATTGGTTCCCCCCTCCACTTT. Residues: CASSLIQGIGSPLHF.

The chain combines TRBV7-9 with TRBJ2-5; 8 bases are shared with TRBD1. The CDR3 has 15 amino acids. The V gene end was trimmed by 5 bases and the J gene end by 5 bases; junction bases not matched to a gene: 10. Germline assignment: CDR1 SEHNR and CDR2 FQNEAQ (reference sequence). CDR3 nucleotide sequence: TGTGCCAGCAGCCCTAGACAGGGGAGCGGCGAGACCCAGTACTTC. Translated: CASSPRQGSGETQYF.

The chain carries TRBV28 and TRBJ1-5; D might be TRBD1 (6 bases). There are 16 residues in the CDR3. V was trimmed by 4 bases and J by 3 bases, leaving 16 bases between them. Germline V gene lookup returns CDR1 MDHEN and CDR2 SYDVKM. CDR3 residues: CASSWPLGQLNQPQHF. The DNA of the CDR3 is TGTGCCAGCAGTTGGCCCCTTGGACAGCTCAATCAGCCCCAGCATTTT.

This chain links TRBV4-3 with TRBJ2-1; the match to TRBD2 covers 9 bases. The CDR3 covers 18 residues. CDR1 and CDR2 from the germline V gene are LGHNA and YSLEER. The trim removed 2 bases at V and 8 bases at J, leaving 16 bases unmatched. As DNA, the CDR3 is TGCGCCAGCAGCCAAAGGGCGTCTAGCGGGAACCTAAGGGATGAGCAGTTCTTC. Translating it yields CASSQRASSGNLRDEQFF.

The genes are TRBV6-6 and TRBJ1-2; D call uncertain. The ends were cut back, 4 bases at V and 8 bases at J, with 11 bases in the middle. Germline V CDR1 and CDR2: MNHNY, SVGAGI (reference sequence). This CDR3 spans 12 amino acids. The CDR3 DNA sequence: TGTGCCAGCAGTTTAGCCCCCGGGGGCTACACCTTC. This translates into CASSLAPGGYTF.

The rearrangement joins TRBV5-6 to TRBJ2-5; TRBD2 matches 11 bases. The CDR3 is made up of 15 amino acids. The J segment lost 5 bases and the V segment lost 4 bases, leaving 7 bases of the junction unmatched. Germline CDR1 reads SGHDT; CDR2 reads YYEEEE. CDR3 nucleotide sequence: TGTGCCAGCAGCCCGTATAGCGGGAGGGCCGAGACCCAGTACTTC. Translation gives CASSPYSGRAETQYF.

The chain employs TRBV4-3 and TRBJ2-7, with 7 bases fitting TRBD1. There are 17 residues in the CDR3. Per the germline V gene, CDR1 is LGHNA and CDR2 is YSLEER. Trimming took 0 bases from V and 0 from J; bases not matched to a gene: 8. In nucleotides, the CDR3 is TGCGCCAGCAGCCAAGATCCCCGGCCAGGGGGCTCCTACGAGCAGTACTTC. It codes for CASSQDPRPGGSYEQYF.

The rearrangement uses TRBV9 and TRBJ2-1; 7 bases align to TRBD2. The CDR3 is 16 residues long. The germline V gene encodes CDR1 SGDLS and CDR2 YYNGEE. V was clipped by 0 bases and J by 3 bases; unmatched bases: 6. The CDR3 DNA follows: TGTGCCAGCAGCGTAGATGAGCGGGGATACTACAATGAGCAGTTCTTC. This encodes CASSVDERGYYNEQFF.

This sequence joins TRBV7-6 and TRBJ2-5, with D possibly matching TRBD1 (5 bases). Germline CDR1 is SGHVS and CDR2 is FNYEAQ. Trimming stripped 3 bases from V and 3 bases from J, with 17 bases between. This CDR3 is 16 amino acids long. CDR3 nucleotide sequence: TGTGCCAGCAGCTTCCTCTTCGGACATCTTAAAGAGACCCAGTACTTC. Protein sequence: CASSFLFGHLKETQYF.

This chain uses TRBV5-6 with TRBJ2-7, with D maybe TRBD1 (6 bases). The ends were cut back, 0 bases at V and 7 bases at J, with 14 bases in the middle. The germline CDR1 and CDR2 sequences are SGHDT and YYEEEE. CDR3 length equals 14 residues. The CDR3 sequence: CASSLEQGRGEQYF. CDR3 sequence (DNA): TGTGCCAGCAGCTTGGAACAGGGACGAGGGGAGCAGTACTTC.

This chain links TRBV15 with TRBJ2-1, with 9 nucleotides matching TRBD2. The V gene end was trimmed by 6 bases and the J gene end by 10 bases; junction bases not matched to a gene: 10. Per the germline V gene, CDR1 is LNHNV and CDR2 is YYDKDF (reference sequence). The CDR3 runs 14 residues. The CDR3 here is CATSPGTSSPEQFF. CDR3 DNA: TGTGCCACCAGTCCCGGGACTAGCTCTCCGGAGCAGTTCTTC. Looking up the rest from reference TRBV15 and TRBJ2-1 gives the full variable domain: DAMVIQNPRYQVTQFGKPVTLSCSQTLNHNVMYWYQQKSSQAPKLLFHYYDKDFNNEADTPDNFQSRRPNTSFCFLDIRSPGLGDTAMYLCATSPGTSSPEQFFGPGTRLTVL.

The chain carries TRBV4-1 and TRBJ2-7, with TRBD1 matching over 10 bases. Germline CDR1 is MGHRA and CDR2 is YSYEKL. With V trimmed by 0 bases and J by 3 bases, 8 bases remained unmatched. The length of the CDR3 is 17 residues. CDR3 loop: CASSQDPYRDRGYEQYF. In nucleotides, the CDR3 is TGCGCCAGCAGCCAAGATCCCTACCGGGACAGGGGCTACGAGCAGTACTTC.

CDR3 loop: CASSPRTSGGPLQETQYF. The CDR3 DNA follows: TGTGCCAGCAGCCCCCGGACTAGCGGGGGGCCCCTCCAAGAGACCCAGTACTTC. The V gene is TRBV11-2, the J gene TRBJ2-5; 14 bases match TRBD2. Germline V gives CDR1 SGHAT, CDR2 FQNNGV. CDR3 length equals 18 residues. V lost 5 bases, J lost 1 base, and 9 bases stayed unmatched.

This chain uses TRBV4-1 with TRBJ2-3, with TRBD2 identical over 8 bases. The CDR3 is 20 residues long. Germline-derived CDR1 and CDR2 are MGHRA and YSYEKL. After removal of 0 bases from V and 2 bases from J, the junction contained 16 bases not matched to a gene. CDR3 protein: CASSQDSFGDGGRFTDTQYF. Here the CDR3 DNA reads TGCGCCAGCAGCCAAGACAGTTTTGGAGATGGCGGGAGGTTCACAGATACGCAGTATTTT.

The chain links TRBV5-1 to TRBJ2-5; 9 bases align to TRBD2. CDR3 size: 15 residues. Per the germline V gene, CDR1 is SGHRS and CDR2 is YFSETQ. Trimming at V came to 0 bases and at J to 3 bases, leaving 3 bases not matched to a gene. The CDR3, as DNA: TGCGCCAGCAGCTTGGCTGCTAGCGGGGAAGAGACCCAGTACTTC. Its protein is CASSLAASGEETQYF.

In DNA form, the CDR3 reads TGCGCCAGCAGCCAAGATGGACAGGGGGTAACCTACAATGAGCAGTTCTTC. Translating it yields CASSQDGQGVTYNEQFF. The genes are TRBV4-1 and TRBJ2-1; 10 bases align to TRBD1. J was trimmed by 2 bases and V by 0 bases; bases with no gene match: 4. Germline CDR1 MGHRA, CDR2 YSYEKL. The CDR3 runs 17 residues.

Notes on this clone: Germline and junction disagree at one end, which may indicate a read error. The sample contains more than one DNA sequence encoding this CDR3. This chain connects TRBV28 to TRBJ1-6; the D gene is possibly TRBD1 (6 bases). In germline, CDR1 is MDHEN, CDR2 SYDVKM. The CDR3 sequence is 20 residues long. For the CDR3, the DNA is TGCGCCAGCAGTTTCATCACATCGGGGGGCAGGATCTCCTATAATTCACCCCTCCACTTT. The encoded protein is CASSFITSGGRISYNSPLHF.

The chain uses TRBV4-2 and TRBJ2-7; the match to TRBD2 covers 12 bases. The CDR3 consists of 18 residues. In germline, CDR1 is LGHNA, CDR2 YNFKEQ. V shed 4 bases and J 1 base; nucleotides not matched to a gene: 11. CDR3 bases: TGTGCCAGCAGCCGGCCCCCGGGACTAGCGGGTCAGTCCTACGAGCAGTACTTC. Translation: CASSRPPGLAGQSYEQYF.

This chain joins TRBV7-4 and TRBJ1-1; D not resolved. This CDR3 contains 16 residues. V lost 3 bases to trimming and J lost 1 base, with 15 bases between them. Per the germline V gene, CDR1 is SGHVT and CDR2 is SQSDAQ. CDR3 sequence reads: CASSFPIAGKNTEAFF. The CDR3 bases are TGTGCCAGCAGCTTCCCAATCGCAGGCAAGAACACTGAAGCTTTCTTT.

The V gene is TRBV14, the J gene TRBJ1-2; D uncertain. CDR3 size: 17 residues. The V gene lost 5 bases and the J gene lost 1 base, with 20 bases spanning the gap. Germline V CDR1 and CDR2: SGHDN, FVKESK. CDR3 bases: TGTGCCAGCAGCACAAAATCAAGGAGTAGCGATAACTATGGCTACACCTTC. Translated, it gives CASSTKSRSSDNYGYTF.

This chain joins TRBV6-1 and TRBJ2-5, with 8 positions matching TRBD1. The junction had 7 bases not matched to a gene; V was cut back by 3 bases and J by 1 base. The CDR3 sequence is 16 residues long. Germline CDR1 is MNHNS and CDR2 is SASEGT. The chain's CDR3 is CASSDVGTGVQETQYF. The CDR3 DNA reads TGTGCCAGCAGTGACGTCGGGACAGGCGTCCAAGAGACCCAGTACTTC.

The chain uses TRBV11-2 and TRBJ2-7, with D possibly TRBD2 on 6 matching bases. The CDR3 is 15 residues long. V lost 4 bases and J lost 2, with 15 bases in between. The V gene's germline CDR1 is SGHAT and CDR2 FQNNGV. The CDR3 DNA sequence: TGTGCCAGCAGCTATAAGTGGAGGGGAACCTACGAGCAGTACTTC. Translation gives CASSYKWRGTYEQYF. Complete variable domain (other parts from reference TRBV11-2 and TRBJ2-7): EAGVAQSPRYKIIEKRQSVAFWCNPISGHATLYWYQQILGQGPKLLIQFQNNGVVDDSQLPKDRFSAERLKGVDSTLKIQPAKLEDSAVYLCASSYKWRGTYEQYFGPGTRLTVT.

CDR3 nucleotides: TGTGCCAGCAGTTACTCTGGTCCGGGGAAGCAGTACTTC. Translation: CASSYSGPGKQYF. The chain uses TRBV6-5 and TRBJ2-7; tentative D call: TRBD2 (5 bases). CDR1 and CDR2 from the germline V gene are MNHEY and SVGAGI. Deletions cut 0 bases from V and 8 bases from J, with 11 bases between. CDR3 length equals 13 residues.

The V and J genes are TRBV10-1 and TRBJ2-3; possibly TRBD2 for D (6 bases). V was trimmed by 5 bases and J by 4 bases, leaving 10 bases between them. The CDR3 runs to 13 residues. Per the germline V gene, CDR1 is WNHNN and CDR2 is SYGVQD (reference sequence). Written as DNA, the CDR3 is TGCGCCAGCAGTATGCGGGATCCAGATACGCAGTATTTT. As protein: CASSMRDPDTQYF.

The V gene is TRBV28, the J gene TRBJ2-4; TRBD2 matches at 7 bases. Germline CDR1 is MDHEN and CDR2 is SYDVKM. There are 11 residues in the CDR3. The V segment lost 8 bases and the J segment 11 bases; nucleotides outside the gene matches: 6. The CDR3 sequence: CASSRLAFQYF. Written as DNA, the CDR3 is TGTGCCAGCTCTAGACTAGCATTTCAGTACTTC.

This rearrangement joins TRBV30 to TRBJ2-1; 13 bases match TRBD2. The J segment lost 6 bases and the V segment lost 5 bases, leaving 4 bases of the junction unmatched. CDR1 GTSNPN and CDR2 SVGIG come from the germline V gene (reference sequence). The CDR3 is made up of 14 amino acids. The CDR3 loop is CAWLTSGGGNEQFF. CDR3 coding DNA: TGTGCCTGGCTAACTAGCGGGGGGGGCAATGAGCAGTTCTTC.

The CDR3 region has the DNA TGTGCCATAGGGACTAGCGGGGGGGATAGAAACACCGGGGAGCTGTTTTTT. Its translation: CAIGTSGGDRNTGELFF. The V call is TRBV15, the J call TRBJ2-2; 16 bases line up with TRBD2. Germline assignment: CDR1 LNHNV and CDR2 YYDKDF (reference sequence). The CDR3 has 17 amino acids. The junction had 7 bases not matched to a gene; V was cut back by 10 bases and J by 2 bases.

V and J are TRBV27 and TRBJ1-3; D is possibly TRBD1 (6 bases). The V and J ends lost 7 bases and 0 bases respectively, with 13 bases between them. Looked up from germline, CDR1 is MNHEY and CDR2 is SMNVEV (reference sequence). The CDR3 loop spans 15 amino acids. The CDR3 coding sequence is TGTGCCAGCATTCCCAGGGGATACTCTGGAAACACCATATATTTT. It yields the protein CASIPRGYSGNTIYF.